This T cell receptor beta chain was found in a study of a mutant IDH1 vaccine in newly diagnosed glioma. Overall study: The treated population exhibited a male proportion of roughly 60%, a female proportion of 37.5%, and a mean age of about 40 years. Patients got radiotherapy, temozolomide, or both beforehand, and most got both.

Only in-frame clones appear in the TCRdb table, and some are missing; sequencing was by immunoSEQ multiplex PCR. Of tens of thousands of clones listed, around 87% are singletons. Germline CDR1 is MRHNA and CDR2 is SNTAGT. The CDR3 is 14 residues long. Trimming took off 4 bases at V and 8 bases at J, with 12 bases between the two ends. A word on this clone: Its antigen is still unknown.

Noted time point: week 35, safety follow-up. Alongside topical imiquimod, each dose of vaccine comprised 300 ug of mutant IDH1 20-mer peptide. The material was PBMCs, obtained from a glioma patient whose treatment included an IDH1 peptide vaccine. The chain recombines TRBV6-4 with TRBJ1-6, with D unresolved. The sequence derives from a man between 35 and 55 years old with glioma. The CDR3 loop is CASSADGEDSPLHF. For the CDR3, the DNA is TGTGCCAGCAGTGCCGACGGAGAGGATTCACCCCTCCACTTT.